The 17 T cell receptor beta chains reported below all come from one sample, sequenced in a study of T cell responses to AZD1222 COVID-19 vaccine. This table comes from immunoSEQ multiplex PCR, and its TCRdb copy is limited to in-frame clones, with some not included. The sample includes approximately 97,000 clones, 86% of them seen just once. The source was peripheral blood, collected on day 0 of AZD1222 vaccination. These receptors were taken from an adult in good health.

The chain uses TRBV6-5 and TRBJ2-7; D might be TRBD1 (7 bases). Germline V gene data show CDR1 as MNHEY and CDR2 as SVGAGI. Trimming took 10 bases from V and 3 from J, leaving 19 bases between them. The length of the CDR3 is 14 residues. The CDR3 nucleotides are TGTGCCACCGGGTGGGGGGACAGCTTCTACGAGCAGTACTTC. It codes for CATGWGDSFYEQYF.

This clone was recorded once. DNA of the CDR3: TGTGCCAGCAGCGGGGAACAGGGGATCTTGAACACTGAAGCTTTCTTT. It yields the protein CASSGEQGILNTEAFF. The chain joins TRBV7-8 to TRBJ1-1, with 7 bases matching TRBD1. V gave up 5 bases and J gave up 0 bases; unmatched junction bases: 9. The CDR3 covers 16 residues. Germline V CDR1 and CDR2: SGHVS, FQNEAQ.

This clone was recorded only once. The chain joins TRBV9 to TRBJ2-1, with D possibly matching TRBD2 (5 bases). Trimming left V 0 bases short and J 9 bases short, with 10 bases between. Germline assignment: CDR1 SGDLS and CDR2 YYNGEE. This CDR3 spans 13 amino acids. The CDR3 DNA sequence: TGTGCCAGCAGCGTAGATCTAGAGGGTGAGCAGTTCTTC. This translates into CASSVDLEGEQFF.

The CDR3 protein is CASSLLAGYTDTQYF. The CDR3 nucleotides read TGTGCCAGCAGTCTACTAGCGGGGTACACAGATACGCAGTATTTT. This chain connects TRBV6-2 or TRBV6-3 to TRBJ2-3, with 10 positions matching TRBD2. This CDR3 has 15 residues. The V gene end was trimmed by 5 bases and the J gene end by 2 bases; junction bases not matched to a gene: 4. Germline V gene data show CDR1 as MNHEY and CDR2 as SVGEGT.

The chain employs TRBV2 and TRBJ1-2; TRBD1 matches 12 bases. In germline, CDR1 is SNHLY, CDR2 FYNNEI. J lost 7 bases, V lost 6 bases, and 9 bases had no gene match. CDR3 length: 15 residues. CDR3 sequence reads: CASRWGTGGVGGYTF. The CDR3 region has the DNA TGTGCCAGCAGATGGGGGACAGGGGGCGTCGGTGGCTACACCTTC. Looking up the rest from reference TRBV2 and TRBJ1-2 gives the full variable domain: EPEVTQTPSHQVTQMGQEVILRCVPISNHLYFYWYRQILGQKVEFLVSFYNNEISEKSEIFDDQFSVERPDGSNFTLKIRSTKLEDSAMYFCASRWGTGGVGGYTFGSGTRLTVV.

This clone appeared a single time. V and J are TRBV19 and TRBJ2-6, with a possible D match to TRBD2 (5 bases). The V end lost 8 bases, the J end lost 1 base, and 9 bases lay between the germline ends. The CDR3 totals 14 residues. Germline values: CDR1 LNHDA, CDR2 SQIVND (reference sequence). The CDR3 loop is CASGTGSGANVLTF. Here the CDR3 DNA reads TGTGCCAGTGGAACGGGATCTGGGGCCAACGTCCTGACTTTC.

The DNA of the CDR3 is TGTGCCAGCAGCTTAGCGGACAGGCAGTTCACCGGGGAGCTGTTTTTT. Translating it yields CASSLADRQFTGELFF. This sequence joins TRBV7-2 and TRBJ2-2, with 7 bases identical to TRBD1. Germline CDR1 reads SGHTA; CDR2 reads FQGNSA. Germline trimming cut 0 bases from V and 4 bases from J; bases unmatched to any gene: 5. The CDR3 spans 16 residues.

The CDR3 spells CASSFTGGDQPQHF. The DNA for the CDR3 is TGTGCCAGCAGCTTCACGGGAGGGGATCAGCCCCAGCATTTT. The rearrangement links TRBV7-2 to TRBJ1-5; a possible D gene is TRBD1 (5 bases). V lost 3 bases and J lost 5, with 11 bases in between. The germline V gene encodes CDR1 SGHTA and CDR2 FQGNSA. CDR3 length: 14 amino acids.

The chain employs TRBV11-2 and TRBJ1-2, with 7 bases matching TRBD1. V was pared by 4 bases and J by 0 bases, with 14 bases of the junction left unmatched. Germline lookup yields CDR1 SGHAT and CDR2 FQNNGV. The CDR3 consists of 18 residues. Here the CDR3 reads CASSSLQGRPSTNYGYTF. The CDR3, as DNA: TGTGCCAGCAGCTCGTTACAGGGGCGCCCCAGTACTAACTATGGCTACACCTTC.

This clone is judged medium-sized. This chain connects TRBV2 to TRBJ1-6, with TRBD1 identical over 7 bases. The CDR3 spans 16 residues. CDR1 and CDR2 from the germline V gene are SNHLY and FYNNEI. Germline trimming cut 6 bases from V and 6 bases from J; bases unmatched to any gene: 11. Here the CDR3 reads CASRPPGQPLNSPLHF. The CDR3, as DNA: TGTGCCAGCAGGCCTCCGGGACAGCCCCTTAATTCACCCCTCCACTTT.

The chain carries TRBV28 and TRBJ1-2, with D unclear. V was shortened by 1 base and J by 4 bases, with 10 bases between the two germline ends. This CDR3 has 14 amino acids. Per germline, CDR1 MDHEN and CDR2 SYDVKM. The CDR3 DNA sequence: TGTGCCAGCAGTTTATCCCCCGAATTCTATGGCTACACCTTC. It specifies CASSLSPEFYGYTF.

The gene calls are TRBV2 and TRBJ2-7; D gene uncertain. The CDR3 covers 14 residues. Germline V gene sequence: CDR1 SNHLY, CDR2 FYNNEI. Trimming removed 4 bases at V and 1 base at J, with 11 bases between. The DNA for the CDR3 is TGTGCCAGCAGTGCAGAGGTATGGTCCTACGAGCAGTACTTC. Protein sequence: CASSAEVWSYEQYF.

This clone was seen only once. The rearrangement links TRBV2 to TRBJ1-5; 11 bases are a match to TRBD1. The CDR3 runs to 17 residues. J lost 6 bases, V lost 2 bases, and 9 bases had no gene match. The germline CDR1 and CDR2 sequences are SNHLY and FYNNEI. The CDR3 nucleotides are TGTGCCAGCAGTGAATGGTTGGGCGGGACAGGGGGTCAGCCCCAGCATTTT. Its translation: CASSEWLGGTGGQPQHF.

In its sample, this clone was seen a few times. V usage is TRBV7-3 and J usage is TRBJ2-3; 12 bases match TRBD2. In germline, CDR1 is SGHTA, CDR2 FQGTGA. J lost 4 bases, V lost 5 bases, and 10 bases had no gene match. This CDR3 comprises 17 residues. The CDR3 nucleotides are TGTGCCAGCAGCCCCCGACTAGCGGGAGTTGGGGCAGATACGCAGTATTTT. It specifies CASSPRLAGVGADTQYF.

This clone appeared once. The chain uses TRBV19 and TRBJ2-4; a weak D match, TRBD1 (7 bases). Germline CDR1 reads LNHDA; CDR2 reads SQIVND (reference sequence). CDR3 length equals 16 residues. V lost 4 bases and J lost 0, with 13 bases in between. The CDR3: CASSTGGTLAKNIQYF. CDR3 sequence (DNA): TGTGCCAGTAGTACAGGGGGGACACTAGCCAAAAACATTCAGTACTTC.

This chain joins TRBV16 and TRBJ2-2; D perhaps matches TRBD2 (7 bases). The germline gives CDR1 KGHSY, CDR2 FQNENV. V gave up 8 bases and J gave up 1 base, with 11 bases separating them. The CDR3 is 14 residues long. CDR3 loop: CASSGGLNTGELFF. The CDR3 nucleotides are TGTGCCAGCTCGGGGGGCCTGAACACCGGGGAGCTGTTTTTT.

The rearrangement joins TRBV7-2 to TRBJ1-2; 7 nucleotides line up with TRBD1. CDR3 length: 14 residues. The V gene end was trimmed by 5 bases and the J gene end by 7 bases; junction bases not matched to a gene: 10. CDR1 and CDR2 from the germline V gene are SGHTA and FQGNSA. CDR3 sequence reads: CASSASGQVLGYTF. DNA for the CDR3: TGTGCCAGCAGCGCCAGCGGACAGGTTCTTGGCTACACCTTC.